This is a list of T cell receptor beta chains from one sample in a study of shared clonotypes between healthy human individuals. Assay used: immunoSEQ multiplex PCR; TCRdb lists only in-frame clones, some missing. The sample holds 850,000 to 1,200,000 clones, about three quarters seen once. The sequencing input was memory CD4+ T cells sorted from blood. These receptors all come from a man aged 18 to 30 in good health. The CDR3 runs from the conserved cysteine through the conserved F or W. D genes are given only for firm matches. Part of the rows lack a size; the others show once, few, many or a class for expanded clones.

CDR3aa: CASRKNREANVLTF; CDR3nt: TGTGCCAGCAGAAAAAACAGGGAAGCCAACGTCCTGACTTTC; j_gene: TRBJ2-6; d_gene: .; v_gene: TRBV2; abundance: .
CDR3aa: CATSGGATKNIQYF; CDR3nt: TGTGCCACCAGCGGGGGGGCCACCAAAAACATTCAGTACTTC; j_gene: TRBJ2-4; d_gene: .; v_gene: TRBV15; abundance: .
CDR3aa: CASAAGTGERVQYF; CDR3nt: TGTGCCAGCGCCGCCGGGACAGGCGAAAGGGTGCAGTACTTC; j_gene: TRBJ2-7; d_gene: TRBD1; v_gene: TRBV2; abundance: .
CDR3aa: CASSLGTLERSYF; CDR3nt: TGTGCCAGCAGCTTAGGTACCCTCGAGAGGTCGTACTTC; j_gene: TRBJ2-7; d_gene: .; v_gene: TRBV7-9; abundance: .
CDR3aa: CASSLETGATNEKLFF; CDR3nt: TGCGCCAGCAGCTTGGAGACAGGCGCAACTAATGAAAAACTGTTTTTT; j_gene: TRBJ1-4; d_gene: .; v_gene: TRBV5-1; abundance: .
CDR3aa: CASSVVASGADTQYF; CDR3nt: TGTGCCAGCAGCGTAGTGGCTAGCGGCGCAGATACGCAGTATTTT; j_gene: TRBJ2-3; d_gene: TRBD2; v_gene: TRBV9; abundance: .
CDR3aa: CASSFTQTLEQYF; CDR3nt: TGTGCCAGCAGTTTCACACAGACCCTGGAGCAGTACTTC; j_gene: TRBJ2-7; d_gene: .; v_gene: TRBV28; abundance: once
CDR3aa: CAWSVQTGGSYNEQFF; CDR3nt: TGTGCCTGGAGTGTACAAACCGGGGGTTCCTACAATGAGCAGTTCTTC; j_gene: TRBJ2-1; d_gene: .; v_gene: TRBV30; abundance: .
CDR3aa: CASSKWARGKTGELFF; CDR3nt: TGTGCCAGTTCTAAATGGGCCCGGGGTAAAACCGGGGAGCTGTTTTTT; j_gene: TRBJ2-2; d_gene: .; v_gene: TRBV19; abundance: .
CDR3aa: CASTLHGGGEKLFF; CDR3nt: TGTGCCAGCACCCTCCATGGAGGGGGTGAAAAACTGTTTTTT; j_gene: TRBJ1-4; d_gene: .; v_gene: TRBV27; abundance: few
CDR3aa: CASSHRGDLVTQYF; CDR3nt: TGTGCCAGCAGCCACCGGGGGGATCTCGTGACCCAGTACTTC; j_gene: TRBJ2-5; d_gene: TRBD2; v_gene: TRBV7-9; abundance: .
CDR3aa: CASSDDTGVGYTF; CDR3nt: TGTGCCAGCAGCGACGACACGGGTGTCGGCTACACCTTC; j_gene: TRBJ1-2; d_gene: .; v_gene: TRBV2; abundance: .
CDR3aa: CASSVSGQTNTEAFF; CDR3nt: TGTGCCAGCAGCGTTAGCGGGCAGACCAACACTGAAGCTTTCTTT; j_gene: TRBJ1-1; d_gene: .; v_gene: TRBV9; abundance: .
CDR3aa: CASSLAATNAYEQYF; CDR3nt: TGCGCCAGCAGCTTGGCCGCGACAAATGCCTACGAGCAGTACTTC; j_gene: TRBJ2-7; d_gene: .; v_gene: TRBV5-1; abundance: .
CDR3aa: CASSEIPGGEQYF; CDR3nt: TGTGCCAGCAGTGAAATTCCAGGGGGAGAGCAGTACTTC; j_gene: TRBJ2-7; d_gene: TRBD1; v_gene: TRBV2; abundance: .
CDR3aa: CATRAEGTQYF; CDR3nt: TGTGCCACCCGGGCGGAGGGTACGCAGTATTTT; j_gene: TRBJ2-3; d_gene: .; v_gene: TRBV10-3; abundance: .
CDR3aa: CASSQAGGVFEQYF; CDR3nt: TGCGCCAGCAGCCAAGCGGGAGGGGTGTTCGAGCAGTACTTC; j_gene: TRBJ2-7; d_gene: TRBD2; v_gene: TRBV4-1; abundance: .
CDR3aa: CASSASGGAYNEQFF; CDR3nt: TGTGCCAGCAGTGCTAGCGGGGGGGCCTACAATGAGCAGTTCTTC; j_gene: TRBJ2-1; d_gene: TRBD2; v_gene: TRBV9; abundance: .
CDR3aa: CASSGTSGGAGELFF; CDR3nt: TGTGCCAGCAGTGGGACTAGCGGGGGGGCCGGGGAGCTGTTTTTT; j_gene: TRBJ2-2; d_gene: TRBD2; v_gene: TRBV6-1; abundance: .
CDR3aa: CASSPGLAGGATDTQYF; CDR3nt: TGTGCCAGCAGCCCGGGACTAGCGGGGGGGGCCACAGATACGCAGTATTTT; j_gene: TRBJ2-3; d_gene: TRBD2; v_gene: TRBV11-3; abundance: once
CDR3aa: CASSLSGGPYNEQFF; CDR3nt: TGTGCCAGCAGTCTTAGCGGGGGGCCATACAATGAGCAGTTCTTC; j_gene: TRBJ2-1; d_gene: TRBD2; v_gene: TRBV6-1; abundance: .
CDR3aa: CASSFQSGELFF; CDR3nt: TGTGCCAGCAGCTTTCAATCGGGGGAGCTGTTTTTT; j_gene: TRBJ2-2; d_gene: .; v_gene: TRBV7-3; abundance: once
CDR3aa: CAWSVRGGDQPQHF; CDR3nt: TGTGCCTGGAGTGTCCGAGGGGGCGATCAGCCCCAGCATTTT; j_gene: TRBJ1-5; d_gene: TRBD1; v_gene: TRBV30; abundance: few
CDR3aa: CASSMLAESVGYTF; CDR3nt: TGTGCCAGTAGTATGTTGGCAGAATCGGTTGGCTACACCTTC; j_gene: TRBJ1-2; d_gene: .; v_gene: TRBV19; abundance: .
CDR3aa: CAISETYRGVAEAFF; CDR3nt: TGTGCCATCAGTGAGACCTACAGGGGAGTAGCTGAAGCTTTCTTT; j_gene: TRBJ1-1; d_gene: TRBD1; v_gene: TRBV10-3; abundance: .
CDR3aa: CASSQDVPGAPMNTEAFF; CDR3nt: TGCGCCAGCAGCCAAGATGTCCCAGGGGCACCGATGAACACTGAAGCTTTCTTT; j_gene: TRBJ1-1; d_gene: .; v_gene: TRBV4-3; abundance: .
CDR3aa: CASSLAVLPDTQYF; CDR3nt: TGCGCCAGCAGCTTGGCCGTGCTCCCAGATACGCAGTATTTT; j_gene: TRBJ2-3; d_gene: .; v_gene: TRBV5-1; abundance: .
CDR3aa: CASSPGQVETQYF; CDR3nt: TGTGCCAGTAGTCCGGGACAGGTGGAGACCCAGTACTTC; j_gene: TRBJ2-5; d_gene: TRBD1; v_gene: TRBV19; abundance: .
CDR3aa: CASSVDPGSGNTIYF; CDR3nt: TGTGCCAGCAGCGTAGACCCCGGCTCTGGAAACACCATATATTTT; j_gene: TRBJ1-3; d_gene: .; v_gene: TRBV9; abundance: .
CDR3aa: CASSERGGGGNSPLHF; CDR3nt: TGTGCCAGCAGTGAACGGGGGGGCGGTGGTAATTCACCCCTCCACTTT; j_gene: TRBJ1-6; d_gene: .; v_gene: TRBV6-1; abundance: .
CDR3aa: CASSYSGRGSGNTIYF; CDR3nt: TGTGCCAGCAGTTACTCAGGCAGGGGCTCTGGAAACACCATATATTTT; j_gene: TRBJ1-3; d_gene: .; v_gene: TRBV6-5; abundance: .
CDR3aa: CASSFLDRGLQETQYF; CDR3nt: TGTGCCAGCAGTTTCTTGGACAGGGGCCTCCAAGAGACCCAGTACTTC; j_gene: TRBJ2-5; d_gene: TRBD1; v_gene: TRBV28; abundance: .
CDR3aa: CASSSPTGTYEQYF; CDR3nt: TGTGCCAGCAGTTCCCCGACAGGAACCTACGAGCAGTACTTC; j_gene: TRBJ2-7; d_gene: .; v_gene: TRBV6-1; abundance: .
CDR3aa: CASSEGQTLSYEQYF; CDR3nt: TGTGCCAGCAGTGAAGGACAGACCCTCTCCTACGAGCAGTACTTC; j_gene: TRBJ2-7; d_gene: .; v_gene: TRBV25-1; abundance: .
CDR3aa: CASSPRPDYGYTF; CDR3nt: TGTGCCAGCAGCCCCCGTCCAGACTATGGCTACACCTTC; j_gene: TRBJ1-2; d_gene: .; v_gene: TRBV7-8; abundance: .
CDR3aa: CASSGSLSNYGYTF; CDR3nt: TGTGCCAGCAGTGGCAGTCTATCTAACTATGGCTACACCTTC; j_gene: TRBJ1-2; d_gene: .; v_gene: TRBV5-4; abundance: .
CDR3aa: CASSLGAGEAEKLFF; CDR3nt: TGTGCCAGCAGCTTAGGAGCAGGGGAAGCTGAAAAACTGTTTTTT; j_gene: TRBJ1-4; d_gene: .; v_gene: TRBV11-2; abundance: many
CDR3aa: CASTPAYSEVGYTF; CDR3nt: TGTGCCAGCACCCCGGCCTATAGCGAGGTCGGCTACACCTTC; j_gene: TRBJ1-2; d_gene: .; v_gene: TRBV6-5; abundance: once
CDR3aa: CASRGTNTEQYF; CDR3nt: TGTGCCAGCAGAGGGACTAACACTGAGCAGTACTTC; j_gene: TRBJ2-7; d_gene: TRBD2; v_gene: TRBV6-6; abundance: .
CDR3aa: CASSAYGNNSPLHF; CDR3nt: TGTGCCAGCTCCGCCTACGGGAATAATTCACCCCTCCACTTT; j_gene: TRBJ1-6; d_gene: .; v_gene: TRBV6-5; abundance: .
CDR3aa: CASSQPGQLTNGYTF; CDR3nt: TGCGCCAGCAGCCAACCTGGACAGCTAACAAATGGCTACACCTTC; j_gene: TRBJ1-2; d_gene: .; v_gene: TRBV4-1; abundance: .
CDR3aa: CASSVTGSNTEAFF; CDR3nt: TGTGCCAGCAGCGTGACAGGGTCGAACACTGAAGCTTTCTTT; j_gene: TRBJ1-1; d_gene: TRBD1; v_gene: TRBV9; abundance: once
CDR3aa: CAWSVSVYGYTF; CDR3nt: TGTGCCTGGAGTGTGAGTGTCTATGGCTACACCTTC; j_gene: TRBJ1-2; d_gene: .; v_gene: TRBV30; abundance: many
CDR3aa: CASSLVAGGVSYNEQFF; CDR3nt: TGTGCCAGTAGTCTAGTAGCGGGAGGGGTTTCCTACAATGAGCAGTTCTTC; j_gene: TRBJ2-1; d_gene: TRBD2; v_gene: TRBV19; abundance: .
CDR3aa: CASSTEQGANTEAFF; CDR3nt: TGTGCCAGCAGTACCGAACAGGGGGCTAACACTGAAGCTTTCTTT; j_gene: TRBJ1-1; d_gene: TRBD1; v_gene: TRBV6-5; abundance: .
CDR3aa: CAWTGWFGGELFF; CDR3nt: TGTGCCTGGACAGGGTGGTTCGGCGGGGAGCTGTTTTTT; j_gene: TRBJ2-2; d_gene: .; v_gene: TRBV30; abundance: .
CDR3aa: CASSFSLRTEAFF; CDR3nt: TGTGCCAGCAGTTTTTCCCTTAGGACTGAAGCTTTCTTT; j_gene: TRBJ1-1; d_gene: .; v_gene: TRBV7-9; abundance: .
CDR3aa: CASRPDRAQNTEAFF; CDR3nt: TGTGCCAGCAGACCCGACAGAGCTCAGAACACTGAAGCTTTCTTT; j_gene: TRBJ1-1; d_gene: .; v_gene: TRBV6-6; abundance: .
CDR3aa: CASSILEGNEQFF; CDR3nt: TGTGCCAGTAGTATTCTAGAGGGAAATGAGCAGTTCTTC; j_gene: TRBJ2-1; d_gene: .; v_gene: TRBV19; abundance: .
CDR3aa: CASALAGEPTDTQYF; CDR3nt: TGTGCCAGTGCCCTAGCGGGAGAACCTACAGATACGCAGTATTTT; j_gene: TRBJ2-3; d_gene: TRBD2; v_gene: TRBV19; abundance: few
CDR3aa: CASSLAAGGLSYEQYF; CDR3nt: TGTGCCAGCAGCTTGGCGGCGGGGGGGCTCTCCTACGAGCAGTACTTC; j_gene: TRBJ2-7; d_gene: TRBD2; v_gene: TRBV5-4; abundance: .
CDR3aa: CASSLWTGEDGYTF; CDR3nt: TGCGCCAGCAGCTTATGGACAGGGGAGGATGGCTACACCTTC; j_gene: TRBJ1-2; d_gene: TRBD1; v_gene: TRBV5-1; abundance: few
CDR3aa: CAWELRDKGYGYTF; CDR3nt: TGTGCCTGGGAGCTTCGGGATAAGGGCTATGGCTACACCTTC; j_gene: TRBJ1-2; d_gene: .; v_gene: TRBV30; abundance: .
CDR3aa: CASSPQQRGGADTQYF; CDR3nt: TGTGCCAGCTCACCACAGCAGCGGGGGGGTGCAGATACGCAGTATTTT; j_gene: TRBJ2-3; d_gene: TRBD2; v_gene: TRBV18; abundance: .
CDR3aa: CATTSGRAQETQYF; CDR3nt: TGTGCCACCACTAGCGGGAGGGCCCAAGAGACCCAGTACTTC; j_gene: TRBJ2-5; d_gene: TRBD2; v_gene: TRBV10-3; abundance: few
CDR3aa: CASSAGLADNEQFF; CDR3nt: TGTGCCAGCAGCGCGGGACTAGCGGACAATGAGCAGTTCTTC; j_gene: TRBJ2-1; d_gene: TRBD2; v_gene: TRBV7-3; abundance: .
CDR3aa: CASSKDLSGGSSYNEQFF; CDR3nt: TGTGCCAGCAGCAAAGACCTCAGCGGGGGAAGCTCCTACAATGAGCAGTTCTTC; j_gene: TRBJ2-1; d_gene: .; v_gene: TRBV21-1; abundance: once
CDR3aa: CAIHGSGANVLTF; CDR3nt: TGTGCTATACATGGCTCTGGGGCCAACGTCCTGACTTTC; j_gene: TRBJ2-6; d_gene: .; v_gene: TRBV10-3; abundance: .
CDR3aa: CSVEWLSSEQYF; CDR3nt: TGCAGCGTTGAATGGCTAAGTAGCGAGCAGTACTTC; j_gene: TRBJ2-7; d_gene: .; v_gene: TRBV29-1; abundance: once